The 22 T cell receptor beta chains below were found in one sample sequenced in a study of cytomegalovirus exposure and HLA in healthy donors. The PCR made use of 60 Vbeta and 13 Jbeta primers. The assay was immunoSEQ multiplex PCR, and TCRdb's table has in-frame clones only and misses some. The sample has around 170,000 clones, 75% to 85% seen once. The sample consisted of PBMCs. The receptor set was obtained from a man between 18 and 35 years old in good health and CMV-seronegative.

This clone was seen repeatedly, ten times or more. The chain carries TRBV5-1 and TRBJ2-7; D is ambiguous. This CDR3 region has 13 residues. The V gene's germline CDR1 is SGHRS and CDR2 YFSETQ. Trimming shortened V by 0 bases and J by 4 bases, and 8 bases separated the two germline ends. CDR3 protein: CASSLGQDYEQYF. The CDR3 DNA is TGCGCCAGCAGCTTGGGTCAGGATTACGAGCAGTACTTC.

The genes are TRBV2 and TRBJ2-7; D is possibly TRBD2 (8 bases). The CDR3 covers 16 residues. CDR1 and CDR2 from the germline V gene are SNHLY and FYNNEI. With 7 bases removed from V and 0 bases from J, the gap between germline ends came to 19 bases. The CDR3 reads CASTRGGQTSSYEQYF. As DNA, the CDR3 is TGTGCCAGCACTCGGGGGGGACAGACGAGCTCCTACGAGCAGTACTTC.

The V and J genes are TRBV30 and TRBJ2-1, with 9 bases fitting TRBD2. This CDR3 comprises 16 residues. The V segment lost 5 bases and the J segment 6 bases; nucleotides outside the gene matches: 14. Germline V CDR1 and CDR2: GTSNPN, SVGIG (reference sequence). The CDR3 protein is CAWSKESGRLGNEQFF. CDR3 in DNA: TGTGCCTGGTCGAAAGAAAGCGGGAGGCTTGGCAATGAGCAGTTCTTC.

This chain joins TRBV6-8 and TRBJ2-1, with TRBD1 as a possible D gene (5 bases). Germline lookup yields CDR1 MNHGY and CDR2 SAAAGT. Between the trimmed V and J ends, which lost 3 bases and 0 bases, there was a span of 9 bases. This CDR3 has 15 amino acids. CDR3 sequence reads: CASSYWTSSYNEQFF. The CDR3 nucleotides are TGTGCCAGCAGTTATTGGACAAGCTCCTACAATGAGCAGTTCTTC.

This chain links TRBV6-1 with TRBJ2-4, with a weak D call TRBD2 (5 bases). Trimming took off 6 bases at V and 1 base at J, with 13 bases between the two ends. CDR3 size: 15 residues. Germline loops: CDR1 MNHNS, CDR2 SASEGT. Here the CDR3 reads CASSPQERAKNIQYF. CDR3 sequence (DNA): TGTGCCAGCAGCCCACAAGAGCGGGCCAAAAACATTCAGTACTTC.

The rearrangement links TRBV5-1 to TRBJ1-1; D is unclear. The CDR3 totals 14 residues. V was shortened by 5 bases and J by 1 base, with 12 bases between the two germline ends. CDR1 is SGHRS, CDR2 YFSETQ, per germline. CDR3 region: CASSGDTKNTEAFF. CDR3 bases: TGCGCCAGCAGTGGCGACACCAAGAACACTGAAGCTTTCTTT.

In this sample, this clone turned up once. The V call is TRBV4-2, the J call TRBJ1-3; perhaps TRBD1 as D (5 bases). Germline V gene data show CDR1 as LGHNA and CDR2 as YNFKEQ. Trimming took off 0 bases at V and 3 bases at J, with 18 bases between the two ends. This CDR3 region has 18 residues. The CDR3 nucleotides are TGTGCCAGCAGCCAAGATAGGATAAGGGGCCGTGGTGGAAACACCATATATTTT. As protein: CASSQDRIRGRGGNTIYF.

The chain is built from TRBV4-1 and TRBJ2-6, with D tentatively TRBD2 (6 bases). Germline V gene lookup returns CDR1 MGHRA and CDR2 YSYEKL. Trimming took off 1 base at V and 0 bases at J, with 10 bases between the two ends. This CDR3 spans 17 amino acids. The CDR3 DNA reads TGCGCCAGCAGCCAAGTGGGGAGGAGCTCTGGGGCCAACGTCCTGACTTTC. It codes for CASSQVGRSSGANVLTF.

This clone was seen a single time. The gene calls are TRBV30 and TRBJ2-7, with D possibly matching TRBD2 (6 bases). The CDR3 runs to 15 residues. Germline V gene lookup returns CDR1 GTSNPN and CDR2 SVGIG (reference sequence). V was cut by 1 base and J by 3 bases, with 16 bases left in between. CDR3 coding DNA: TGTGCCTGGAGTGGGGGTGGTAGCGGACTCTACGAGCAGTACTTC. Its protein product is CAWSGGGSGLYEQYF.

The chain links TRBV9 to TRBJ1-2; D is possibly TRBD1 (5 bases). CDR1 and CDR2 (germline): SGDLS, YYNGEE. The V end was cut by 2 bases, the J end by 7 bases, with 15 bases between. The CDR3 is 14 amino acids. The CDR3 DNA reads TGTGCCAGCAGCGTGCCATGGGGCTTAGGTGGCTACACCTTC. It encodes CASSVPWGLGGYTF.

This clone was picked up a small number of times. This chain joins TRBV5-6 and TRBJ2-3; TRBD2 is a possible D gene (7 bases). There are 15 residues in the CDR3. V lost 0 bases to trimming and J lost 7 bases, with 15 bases between them. Germline values: CDR1 SGHDT, CDR2 YYEEEE. The CDR3 DNA is TGTGCCAGCAGCTTGGTAGGGGGGGCTGCGAATACGCAGTATTTT. Its translation is CASSLVGGAANTQYF.

V gene TRBV7-9 combines with J gene TRBJ1-4, with 9 bases fitting TRBD1. CDR3 size: 15 residues. The germline gives CDR1 SEHNR, CDR2 FQNEAQ (reference sequence). The V segment lost 7 bases and the J segment 4 bases; nucleotides outside the gene matches: 7. The DNA of the CDR3 is TGTGCCAGCACCCCCGGACAGGGGATTAATGAAAAACTGTTTTTT. Its translation is CASTPGQGINEKLFF.

V usage is TRBV11-1 and J usage is TRBJ2-1, with TRBD1 matching 8 bases. CDR1 and CDR2 from the germline V gene are SGHAT and FQDESV (reference sequence). The CDR3 sequence is 17 residues long. V lost 1 base and J lost 7; bases outside the gene matches: 12. The CDR3 DNA reads TGTGCCAGCAGCTTAGTGGTCGGCAGGGGGCTTAGGAATGAGCAGTTCTTC. Its translation: CASSLVVGRGLRNEQFF.

The rearrangement links TRBV19 to TRBJ1-2; 10 bases map to TRBD1. Germline loops: CDR1 LNHDA, CDR2 SQIVND (reference sequence). This CDR3 is built from 12 residues. V lost 11 bases to trimming and J lost 8 bases; unmatched junction nucleotides: 8. The CDR3 bases are TGTGCCTCGAGACAGGGGGCTCGGGGCTACACCTTC. It encodes CASRQGARGYTF.

J is TRBJ2-1 and V is TRBV9; D possibly corresponds to TRBD1 (5 bases). V was trimmed by 0 bases and J by 7 bases, leaving 11 bases between them. The CDR3 runs 14 residues. CDR1 and CDR2 (germline): SGDLS, YYNGEE. CDR3 in DNA: TGTGCCAGCAGCGTAGAAGTAGGGGCAAATGAGCAGTTCTTC. Translating gives CASSVEVGANEQFF.

The rearrangement joins TRBV4-1 to TRBJ2-1; the D gene is possibly TRBD2 (5 bases). This CDR3 is 17 amino acids long. V was pared by 1 base and J by 7 bases, with 20 bases between. Germline CDR1 MGHRA, CDR2 YSYEKL. The CDR3 DNA sequence: TGCGCCAGCAGCCAAGCCCCTCGGGGTAGGAGTCAAAATGAGCAGTTCTTC. This gives the protein CASSQAPRGRSQNEQFF.

The chain carries TRBV10-2 and TRBJ2-2, with D hard to call. The CDR3 loop spans 16 amino acids. The V gene lost 7 bases and the J gene lost 4 bases, with 19 bases spanning the gap. The germline V gene has CDR1 WSHSY and CDR2 SAAADI. CDR3 coding DNA: TGCGCCAGCAATCCTCGAGACCGCGGAGCCACCGGGGAGCTGTTTTTT. Translation gives CASNPRDRGATGELFF.

The chain joins TRBV5-1 to TRBJ1-1; the D is unclear. Germline values: CDR1 SGHRS, CDR2 YFSETQ. This CDR3 spans 15 amino acids. Trimming pared 1 base from V and 4 bases from J, leaving 14 bases between. The CDR3 sequence: CASSLNGVGGTEAFF. In DNA form, the CDR3 reads TGCGCCAGCAGCTTGAATGGGGTCGGAGGCACTGAAGCTTTCTTT.

The chain recombines TRBV5-6 with TRBJ2-7; maybe TRBD2 (6 bases). V was cut by 0 bases and J by 3 bases, with 16 bases left in between. Germline V gene lookup returns CDR1 SGHDT and CDR2 YYEEEE. This CDR3 is built from 16 residues. Written as DNA, the CDR3 is TGTGCCAGCAGCTTGGGATGGACGGGAGCCATCTACGAGCAGTACTTC. As protein: CASSLGWTGAIYEQYF.

This chain connects TRBV5-6 to TRBJ1-2; a possible D gene is TRBD1 (5 bases). Germline V gene sequence: CDR1 SGHDT, CDR2 YYEEEE. V lost 1 base, J lost 4 bases, and 14 bases lay in between. There are 15 residues in the CDR3. CDR3 in DNA: TGTGCCAGCAGCTTGCGGGGGGGTACGATCTATGGCTACACCTTC. It specifies CASSLRGGTIYGYTF. Filled out from reference TRBV5-6 and TRBJ1-2, the complete variable domain reads DAGVTQSPTHLIKTRGQQVTLRCSPKSGHDTVSWYQQALGQGPQFIFQYYEEEERQRGNFPDRFSGHQFPNYSSELNVNALLLGDSALYLCASSLRGGTIYGYTFGSGTRLTVV.

The rearrangement uses TRBV5-4 and TRBJ2-5; 10 bases are shared with TRBD1. From germline, CDR1 is SGHNT and CDR2 YYREEE (reference sequence). The CDR3 spans 14 residues. V dropped 3 bases and J dropped 2; count of bases not matched to a gene: 1. CDR3 nucleotides: TGTGCCAGCAGCTCGGACAGGGGGCAAGAGACCCAGTACTTC. This encodes CASSSDRGQETQYF.

This clone was detected only a few times. V usage is TRBV19 and J usage is TRBJ2-7, with 9 bases that match TRBD1. V gave up 3 bases and J gave up 5 bases; unmatched junction bases: 8. Germline V gene lookup returns CDR1 LNHDA and CDR2 SQIVND (reference sequence). The CDR3 length is 15 residues. CDR3 in DNA: TGTGCCAGTAGTATCCCTACTACAGGGGGCAACGAGCAGTACTTC. Residues: CASSIPTTGGNEQYF. Looking up the rest from reference TRBV19 and TRBJ2-7 gives the full variable domain: DGGITQSPKYLFRKEGQNVTLSCEQNLNHDAMYWYRQDPGQGLRLIYYSQIVNDFQKGDIAEGYSVSREKKESFPLTVTSAQKNPTAFYLCASSIPTTGGNEQYFGPGTRLTVT.